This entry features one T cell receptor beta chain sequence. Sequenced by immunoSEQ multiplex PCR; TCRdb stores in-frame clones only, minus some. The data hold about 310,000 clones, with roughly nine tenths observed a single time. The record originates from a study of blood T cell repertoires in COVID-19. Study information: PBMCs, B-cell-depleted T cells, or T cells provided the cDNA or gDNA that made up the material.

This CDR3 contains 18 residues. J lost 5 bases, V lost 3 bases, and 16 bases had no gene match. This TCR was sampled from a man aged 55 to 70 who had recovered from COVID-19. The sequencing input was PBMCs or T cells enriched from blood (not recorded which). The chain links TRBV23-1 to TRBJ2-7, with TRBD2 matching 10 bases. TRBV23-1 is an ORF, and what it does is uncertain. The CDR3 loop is CASSQPGGEASGSHEQYF. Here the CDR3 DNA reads TGCGCCAGCAGTCAGCCGGGGGGAGAGGCTAGCGGGAGCCACGAGCAGTACTTC.